The clone carrying this TCR beta chain was recorded once. Germline-derived CDR1 and CDR2 are SGHDT and YYEEEE. This CDR3 spans 16 amino acids. V lost 3 bases and J lost 2; bases outside the gene matches: 5. This sample is part of a study of blood T cell repertoires in COVID-19. Here immunoSEQ multiplex PCR was the method, and the copy in TCRdb shows in-frame clones only, minus some. This table holds a few hundred thousand clones, around 86% found once. V is TRBV5-6 and J is TRBJ2-7; 13 bases fit TRBD2. The sequence derives from a young woman with active or convalescent COVID-19. Sequencing was done on a sample of peripheral blood. CDR3 nucleotides: TGTGCCAGCAGCTCTACCGGGACTAGCGGGACCTACGAGCAGTACTTC. Translated, it gives CASSSTGTSGTYEQYF.